Listed below are T cell receptor beta chains from one sample, sequenced in a study of shared clonotypes between healthy human individuals. Only in-frame clones appear in the TCRdb table, and some are missing; sequencing was by immunoSEQ multiplex PCR. Here the sample spans 2 million to 2.5 million clones, just under 95% being singletons. Sequencing was performed on naive CD4+ T cells from PBMCs. The origin of the receptors is a young man in good health. Some clones in this sample may be carry-over from other donors' samples. Both conserved end residues are trimmed from each CDR3. Each record gives: J gene, CDR3 length, V gene, CDR3 protein.

J gene: TRBJ1-3; CDR3 length: 9; V gene: TRBV29-1; CDR3 protein: SGASGNTIY
J gene: TRBJ2-1; CDR3 length: 13; V gene: TRBV6-1; CDR3 protein: ASSERLGMGNEQF
J gene: TRBJ2-7; CDR3 length: 12; V gene: TRBV28; CDR3 protein: ASARGLESYEQY
J gene: NA; CDR3 length: 11; V gene: TRBV2; CDR3 protein: ASTGGGDYEQY
J gene: TRBJ1-5; CDR3 length: 12; V gene: TRBV2; CDR3 protein: ASSGDRGNQPQH
J gene: TRBJ2-2; CDR3 length: 14; V gene: TRBV28; CDR3 protein: ASSKRQGAFFGELF
J gene: TRBJ1-2; CDR3 length: 16; V gene: TRBV5-1; CDR3 protein: ASSWSSGTGGLGDGYT
J gene: TRBJ2-1; CDR3 length: 15; V gene: TRBV5-1; CDR3 protein: ASQDRLGLAGIDEQF
J gene: TRBJ2-6; CDR3 length: 16; V gene: TRBV29-1; CDR3 protein: SVADTGTGGSGANVLT
J gene: TRBJ1-1; CDR3 length: 11; V gene: TRBV5-1; CDR3 protein: ASSHDSHTEAF
J gene: TRBJ2-3; CDR3 length: 14; V gene: TRBV5-1; CDR3 protein: ASSSGGDRHTDTQY
J gene: TRBJ2-3; CDR3 length: 13; V gene: TRBV19; CDR3 protein: ASSETGTGTDTQY
J gene: TRBJ2-5; CDR3 length: 12; V gene: TRBV11-3; CDR3 protein: ASSSGGGAETQY
J gene: TRBJ1-2; CDR3 length: 14; V gene: TRBV5-1; CDR3 protein: ASSQGNRGTYYGYT
J gene: TRBJ1-2; CDR3 length: 13; V gene: TRBV5-8; CDR3 protein: ASSLGRQGSYGYT
J gene: TRBJ1-1; CDR3 length: 9; V gene: TRBV20-1; CDR3 protein: SAKSNTEAF
J gene: TRBJ1-2; CDR3 length: 14; V gene: TRBV5-1; CDR3 protein: ASSSPDLGRSYGYT
J gene: TRBJ2-2; CDR3 length: 11; V gene: TRBV19; CDR3 protein: ASSTGNTGELF
J gene: TRBJ2-1; CDR3 length: 12; V gene: TRBV6-4; CDR3 protein: ASSDSAGALAQF
J gene: TRBJ2-3; CDR3 length: 13; V gene: TRBV5-1; CDR3 protein: ASSLAAGFTDTQY
J gene: TRBJ1-5; CDR3 length: 14; V gene: TRBV30; CDR3 protein: AWRKTGSDGNQPQH
J gene: TRBJ1-2; CDR3 length: 14; V gene: TRBV4-3; CDR3 protein: ASSQATVGPNYGYT
J gene: TRBJ1-1; CDR3 length: 12; V gene: TRBV29-1; CDR3 protein: SVEATGVNTEAF
J gene: TRBJ2-1; CDR3 length: 10; V gene: TRBV11-1; CDR3 protein: ASSLERDEQF
J gene: TRBJ2-5; CDR3 length: 14; V gene: TRBV2; CDR3 protein: ASSRARLAGEETQY
J gene: TRBJ2-1; CDR3 length: 15; V gene: TRBV7-2; CDR3 protein: ASSLGLPSGSYNEQF
J gene: TRBJ2-5; CDR3 length: 11; V gene: TRBV6-5; CDR3 protein: ASRSQGAKTQY
J gene: TRBJ2-5; CDR3 length: 12; V gene: TRBV7-8; CDR3 protein: ASSLAEPQETQY
J gene: TRBJ2-4; CDR3 length: 13; V gene: TRBV6-5; CDR3 protein: ASSVGWGAKNIQY
J gene: TRBJ2-7; CDR3 length: 12; V gene: TRBV12-1; CDR3 protein: ASSSTSGRGEQY
J gene: TRBJ2-1; CDR3 length: 11; V gene: TRBV30; CDR3 protein: ARRLNSYNEQF
J gene: TRBJ1-2; CDR3 length: 10; V gene: TRBV29-1; CDR3 protein: SATGGAYGYT
J gene: TRBJ2-4; CDR3 length: 13; V gene: TRBV5-1; CDR3 protein: ASRRTSGVGDIQY
J gene: TRBJ1-2; CDR3 length: 13; V gene: TRBV28; CDR3 protein: ASSSPGQGFYGYT
J gene: TRBJ2-3; CDR3 length: 11; V gene: TRBV29-1; CDR3 protein: SAGDSNTDTQY
J gene: TRBJ2-3; CDR3 length: 9; V gene: TRBV20-1; CDR3 protein: SAPTGPTQY
J gene: TRBJ2-3; CDR3 length: 14; V gene: TRBV28; CDR3 protein: ASTTGRRGSTDTQY
J gene: TRBJ1-5; CDR3 length: 15; V gene: TRBV2; CDR3 protein: ASSGDDSSYSNQPQH
J gene: TRBJ2-5; CDR3 length: 12; V gene: TRBV18; CDR3 protein: ASSPRGLAETQY
J gene: TRBJ1-2; CDR3 length: 12; V gene: TRBV28; CDR3 protein: ASSTGGLDYGYT
J gene: TRBJ2-7; CDR3 length: 13; V gene: TRBV28; CDR3 protein: ASSLGVKVAYEQY
J gene: TRBJ2-1; CDR3 length: 13; V gene: TRBV9; CDR3 protein: ASSAALRESNEQF